The next 28 T cell receptor beta chains were all read from a single sample in a study of CD8+ T cells in alopecia areata. Following RNA extraction, reverse transcription yielded cDNA that acted as the sequencing template. Generated by immunoSEQ multiplex PCR, the TCRdb table keeps only in-frame clones and is missing some. The sample shows roughly 250,000 clones, 67% of them seen only once. The starting material was CD4+ T cells sorted from blood, obtained at week 0. These receptors all come from a human donor with alopecia areata.

This clone was counted between two and nine times. The V call is TRBV11-2, the J call TRBJ1-5; D is perhaps TRBD1 (5 bases). This CDR3 has 13 residues. Trimming shortened V by 5 bases and J by 7 bases, and 12 bases separated the two germline ends. Germline CDR1 SGHAT, CDR2 FQNNGV. The CDR3 reads CASSQEGVQPQHF. The CDR3, as DNA: TGTGCCAGCAGCCAAGAAGGGGTCCAGCCCCAGCATTTT.

This clone occurred a few times. CDR3 sequence reads: CASSRGWTGELFF. The CDR3, as DNA: TGTGCCAGCTCTAGAGGGTGGACCGGGGAGCTGTTTTTT. The rearrangement links TRBV7-9 to TRBJ2-2; D possibly corresponds to TRBD2 (5 bases). Germline V gene data show CDR1 as SEHNR and CDR2 as FQNEAQ (reference sequence). This CDR3 has 13 amino acids. The germline V and J ends were trimmed by 8 bases and 5 bases, with 12 bases remaining between them.

The chain employs TRBV30 and TRBJ2-1; 7 bases align to TRBD2. The V segment lost 0 bases and the J segment 4 bases; nucleotides outside the gene matches: 6. CDR3 length: 15 amino acids. The germline CDR1 and CDR2 sequences are GTSNPN and SVGIG (reference sequence). In nucleotides, the CDR3 is TGTGCCTGGAGTGTAAACGGGGGAGGGTACAATGAGCAGTTCTTC. It specifies CAWSVNGGGYNEQFF.

Only a few counts were recorded for this clone. V is TRBV9 and J is TRBJ1-3; D is ambiguous. Germline values: CDR1 SGDLS, CDR2 YYNGEE. The CDR3 is 15 residues long. The V gene lost 3 bases and the J gene lost 2 bases, with 12 bases spanning the gap. The CDR3 DNA follows: TGTGCCAGCAGCGGGAACCTCTCCCCTGGAAACACCATATATTTT. Translating it yields CASSGNLSPGNTIYF.

This sequence joins TRBV5-1 and TRBJ2-5; 8 nucleotides agree with TRBD1. The CDR3 covers 15 residues. V shed 3 bases, J shed 4 bases, and the junction held 8 bases outside the gene matches. In germline, CDR1 is SGHRS, CDR2 YFSETQ. The CDR3 protein is CASSSGGTRGETQYF. For the CDR3, the DNA is TGCGCCAGCAGCTCAGGGGGCACCAGGGGAGAGACCCAGTACTTC.

This sequence joins TRBV29-1 and TRBJ2-1; a weak D match, TRBD1 (5 bases). Germline CDR1 is SQVTM and CDR2 is ANQGSEA. V lost 1 base and J lost 8, with 9 bases in between. The CDR3 runs to 12 residues. DNA of the CDR3: TGCAGCGTTGAAGGGCAGGGTCATGAGCAGTTCTTC. It codes for CSVEGQGHEQFF.

Notes on this clone: Mismatch with germline at one junction end may stem from a read error. The V and J genes are TRBV7-7 and TRBJ2-1; 7 positions agree with TRBD1. This CDR3 region has 14 residues. Per germline, CDR1 SSHAT and CDR2 FNYEAQ (reference sequence). The CDR3 sequence is CASSPKTGSNEQFF. The CDR3 bases are TGTGCTAGCAGCCCAAAGACAGGGAGCAATGAGCAGTTCTTC.

This CDR3 is CASSGQSSYNSPLHF. CDR3 coding DNA: TGTGCCAGCAGCGGACAGAGCTCCTATAATTCACCCCTCCACTTT. The rearrangement uses TRBV9 and TRBJ1-6, with a possible D match to TRBD1 (5 bases). The CDR3 totals 15 residues. V lost 3 bases to trimming and J lost 0 bases, with 7 bases between them. Germline-derived CDR1 and CDR2 are SGDLS and YYNGEE.

The gene calls are TRBV6-6 and TRBJ2-1; tentative D call: TRBD2 (6 bases). Germline loops: CDR1 MNHNY, CDR2 SVGAGI (reference sequence). Trimming took off 6 bases at V and 0 bases at J, with 12 bases between the two ends. The CDR3 runs 15 residues. CDR3 nucleotides: TGTGCCAGCAGGTCGGGGGACCTCTCCTACAATGAGCAGTTCTTC. Amino acids: CASRSGDLSYNEQFF.

This clone was picked up a small number of times. V is TRBV7-9 and J is TRBJ1-5, with D uncertain. V was shortened by 1 base and J by 4 bases, with 8 bases between the two germline ends. Germline V gives CDR1 SEHNR, CDR2 FQNEAQ (reference sequence). CDR3 size: 14 residues. CDR3 coding DNA: TGTGCCAGCAGCTTAGGGACGGCTAATCAGCCCCAGCATTTT. Translating gives CASSLGTANQPQHF.

The CDR3 bases are TGTGCCAGTAATACCCAGGGGAGGAAAAACATTCAGTACTTC. Translating gives CASNTQGRKNIQYF. The chain employs TRBV2 and TRBJ2-4; either TRBD1 or TRBD2 may supply D (6 bases each). Germline CDR1 reads SNHLY; CDR2 reads FYNNEI. The CDR3 loop spans 14 amino acids. Trimming took 9 bases from V and 4 from J, leaving 16 bases between them.

The sample holds one count of this clone. The rearrangement uses TRBV6-5 and TRBJ2-5, with D possibly matching TRBD1 (5 bases). The V end lost 0 bases, the J end lost 2 bases, and 13 bases lay between the germline ends. This CDR3 is built from 16 residues. Germline CDR1 and CDR2: MNHEY and SVGAGI. CDR3 sequence (DNA): TGTGCCAGCAGTTACTCGATCAGGGCTTCACAAGAGACCCAGTACTTC. Translation gives CASSYSIRASQETQYF.

V is TRBV29-1 and J is TRBJ2-7; 9 bases are shared with TRBD1. The CDR3 extends over 14 amino acids. V lost 4 bases, J lost 2 bases, and 6 bases stayed unmatched. CDR1 is SQVTM and CDR2 is ANQGSEA in the germline V gene. CDR3 DNA sequence: TGCAGCGTTGGCCCTCGACAGGGGGCCTACGAGCAGTACTTC. Its translation is CSVGPRQGAYEQYF.

The chain employs TRBV30 and TRBJ1-5, with 7 bases aligning to TRBD1. The V gene end was trimmed by 2 bases and the J gene end by 5 bases; junction bases not matched to a gene: 9. The CDR3 totals 15 residues. CDR1 is GTSNPN and CDR2 is SVGIG in the germline V gene (reference sequence). Here the CDR3 DNA reads TGTGCCTGGAGTCCCTCCGGGACAGTGCATCAGCCCCAGCATTTT. Translated: CAWSPSGTVHQPQHF.

This chain connects TRBV4-1 to TRBJ2-3, with 10 bases fitting TRBD2. V lost 1 base to trimming and J lost 1 base; unmatched junction nucleotides: 5. Germline V lookup: CDR1 MGHRA, CDR2 YSYEKL. CDR3 length equals 17 residues. The CDR3 here is CASSQAGTSAGTDTQYF. The CDR3 DNA is TGCGCCAGCAGCCAAGCAGGGACTAGCGCCGGCACAGATACGCAGTATTTT.

The chain employs TRBV6-1 and TRBJ1-5; the D is unclear. Between the trimmed V and J ends, which lost 4 bases and 7 bases, there was a span of 11 bases. The CDR3 has 13 amino acids. Germline CDR1 is MNHNS and CDR2 is SASEGT. As DNA, the CDR3 is TGTGCCAGCAGTGCTACCATAGGCCAGCCCCAGCATTTT. This translates into CASSATIGQPQHF.

This chain joins TRBV5-1 and TRBJ2-2, with D uncertain. V lost 0 bases, J lost 4 bases, and 13 bases lay in between. Germline CDR1 and CDR2: SGHRS and YFSETQ. The CDR3 is 16 residues long. CDR3: CASSLGRNQLTGELFF. DNA for the CDR3: TGCGCCAGCAGCTTGGGGCGGAACCAACTCACCGGGGAGCTGTTTTTT.

A few counts support this clone. The rearrangement links TRBV29-1 to TRBJ2-2; unclear D gene. V was clipped by 6 bases and J by 4 bases, with 9 bases between them. The CDR3 runs 12 residues. Per the germline V gene, CDR1 is SQVTM and CDR2 is ANQGSEA. The CDR3 DNA follows: TGCAGCGTCAGTGCTTCCACCGGGGAGCTGTTTTTT. Amino acids: CSVSASTGELFF.

This chain links TRBV29-1 with TRBJ2-2; 8 nucleotides agree with TRBD1. V trimming: 4 bases; J trimming: 6 bases; junction bases outside the gene matches: 7. Germline V gene data show CDR1 as SQVTM and CDR2 as ANQGSEA. The CDR3 contains 14 residues. CDR3 in amino acids: CSVGTGPSPGELFF. The CDR3, as DNA: TGCAGCGTTGGGACAGGGCCCTCACCCGGGGAGCTGTTTTTT.

This chain links TRBV4-2 with TRBJ1-6; 9 bases agree with TRBD1. Germline CDR1 reads LGHNA; CDR2 reads YNFKEQ. V was clipped by 1 base and J by 9 bases; unmatched bases: 10. This CDR3 contains 17 residues. DNA of the CDR3: TGTGCCAGCAGCCAAGGTCGTCCTGGGACAGGGACTTCACCCCTCCACTTT. Protein: CASSQGRPGTGTSPLHF.

The chain links TRBV4-3 to TRBJ1-6; D is undetermined. The CDR3 runs to 16 residues. Looked up from germline, CDR1 is LGHNA and CDR2 is YSLEER. V lost 1 base and J 0 bases, leaving 7 bases between the germline ends. The chain's CDR3 is CASSQVRSSYNSPLHF. CDR3 nucleotide sequence: TGCGCCAGCAGCCAAGTGAGGAGCTCCTATAATTCACCCCTCCACTTT.

The chain joins TRBV7-2 to TRBJ2-5, with a tentative D call TRBD2 (6 bases). Trimming took off 5 bases at V and 4 bases at J, with 8 bases between the two ends. The CDR3 runs to 12 residues. Germline-derived CDR1 and CDR2 are SGHTA and FQGNSA. The CDR3 DNA sequence: TGTGCCAGCAGCACTAGCAGAGAGACCCAGTACTTC. This translates into CASSTSRETQYF.

The chain recombines TRBV4-3 with TRBJ2-7, with D possibly TRBD1 on 6 matching bases. Trimming shortened V by 0 bases and J by 4 bases, and 13 bases separated the two germline ends. Germline loops: CDR1 LGHNA, CDR2 YSLEER. The CDR3 has 15 amino acids. CDR3 amino acids: CASSQDRGLIYEQYF. In nucleotides, the CDR3 is TGCGCCAGCAGCCAAGATAGGGGGTTGATATACGAGCAGTACTTC.

The rearrangement links TRBV27 to TRBJ1-6; D perhaps matches TRBD1 (5 bases). The CDR3 is made up of 12 amino acids. CDR1 and CDR2 from the germline V gene are MNHEY and SMNVEV (reference sequence). The germline V and J ends were trimmed by 3 bases and 11 bases, with 8 bases remaining between them. The CDR3, as DNA: TGTGCCAGCAGTTTGAGAGGGGCACCCCTCCACTTT. Protein product: CASSLRGAPLHF.

The chain joins TRBV9 to TRBJ2-7; a possible D gene is TRBD1 (6 bases). V was clipped by 4 bases and J by 5 bases, with 19 bases between them. Germline loops: CDR1 SGDLS, CDR2 YYNGEE. This CDR3 is built from 15 residues. The CDR3 spells CASSPWGQGSHEQYF. CDR3 DNA: TGTGCCAGCAGCCCCTGGGGGCAGGGTTCCCACGAGCAGTACTTC.

The chain combines TRBV7-2 with TRBJ1-6; D not certain. Trimming took 5 bases from V and 1 from J, leaving 12 bases between them. Germline V gene lookup returns CDR1 SGHTA and CDR2 FQGNSA. The CDR3 spans 16 residues. CDR3 sequence: CASSLRRASYNSPLHF. The CDR3 DNA follows: TGTGCCAGCAGCCTCCGTCGGGCTTCCTATAATTCACCCCTCCACTTT.

V usage is TRBV14 and J usage is TRBJ2-3; the D gene is possibly TRBD1 (6 bases). The CDR3 length is 13 residues. The V and J ends lost 4 bases and 9 bases respectively, with 14 bases between them. Per the germline V gene, CDR1 is SGHDN and CDR2 is FVKESK. The CDR3 DNA reads TGTGCCAGCAGCCGAAAGACAGGAAACACGCAGTATTTT. Its translation is CASSRKTGNTQYF. The complete variable domain, with remaining parts taken from reference TRBV14 and TRBJ2-3, reads EAGVTQFPSHSVIEKGQTVTLRCDPISGHDNLYWYRRVMGKEIKFLLHFVKESKQDESGMPNNRFLAERTGGTYSTLKVQPAELEDSGVYFCASSRKTGNTQYFGPGTRLTVL.

J is TRBJ2-5 and V is TRBV6-1, with D possibly TRBD2 on 5 matching bases. Trimming took 9 bases from V and 0 from J, leaving 17 bases between them. The CDR3 runs to 15 residues. Per germline, CDR1 MNHNS and CDR2 SASEGT. CDR3 residues: CASSRDPLYQETQYF. The CDR3 DNA reads as TGTGCCAGTTCGAGGGATCCTTTGTACCAAGAGACCCAGTACTTC.